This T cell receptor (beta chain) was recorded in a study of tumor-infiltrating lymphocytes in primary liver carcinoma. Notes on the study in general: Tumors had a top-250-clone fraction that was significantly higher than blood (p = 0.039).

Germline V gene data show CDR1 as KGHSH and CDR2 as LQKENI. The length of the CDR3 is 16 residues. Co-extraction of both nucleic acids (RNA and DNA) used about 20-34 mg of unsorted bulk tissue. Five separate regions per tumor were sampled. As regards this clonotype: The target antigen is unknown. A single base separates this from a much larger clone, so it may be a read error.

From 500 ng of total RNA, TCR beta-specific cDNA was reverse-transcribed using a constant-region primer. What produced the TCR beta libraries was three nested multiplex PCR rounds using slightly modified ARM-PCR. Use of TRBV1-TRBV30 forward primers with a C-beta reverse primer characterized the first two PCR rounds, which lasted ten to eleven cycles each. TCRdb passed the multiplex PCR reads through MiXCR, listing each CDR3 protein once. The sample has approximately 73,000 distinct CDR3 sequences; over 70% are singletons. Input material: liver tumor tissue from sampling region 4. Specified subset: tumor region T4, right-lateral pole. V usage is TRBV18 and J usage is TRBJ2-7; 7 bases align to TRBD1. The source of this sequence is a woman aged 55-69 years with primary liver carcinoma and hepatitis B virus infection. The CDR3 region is CASSATSPGTAYEQHF. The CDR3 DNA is TGTGCCAGCTCAGCCACAAGCCCCGGGACAGCCTACGAGCAGCACTTC.